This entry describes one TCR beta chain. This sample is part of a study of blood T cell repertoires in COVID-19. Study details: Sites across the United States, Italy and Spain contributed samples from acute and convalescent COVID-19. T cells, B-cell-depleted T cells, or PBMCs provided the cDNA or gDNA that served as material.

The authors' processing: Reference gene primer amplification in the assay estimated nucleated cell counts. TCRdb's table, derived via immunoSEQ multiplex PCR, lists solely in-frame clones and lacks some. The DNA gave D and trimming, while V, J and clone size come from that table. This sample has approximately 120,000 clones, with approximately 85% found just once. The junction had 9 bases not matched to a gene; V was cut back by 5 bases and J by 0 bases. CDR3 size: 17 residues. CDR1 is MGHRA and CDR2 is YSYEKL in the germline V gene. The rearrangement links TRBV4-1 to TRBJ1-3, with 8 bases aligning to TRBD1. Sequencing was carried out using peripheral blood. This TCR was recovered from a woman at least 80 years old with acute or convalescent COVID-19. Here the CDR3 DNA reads TGCGCCAGCAGCACCCGACAGGGGACCCTCTCTGGAAACACCATATATTTT. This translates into CASSTRQGTLSGNTIYF.